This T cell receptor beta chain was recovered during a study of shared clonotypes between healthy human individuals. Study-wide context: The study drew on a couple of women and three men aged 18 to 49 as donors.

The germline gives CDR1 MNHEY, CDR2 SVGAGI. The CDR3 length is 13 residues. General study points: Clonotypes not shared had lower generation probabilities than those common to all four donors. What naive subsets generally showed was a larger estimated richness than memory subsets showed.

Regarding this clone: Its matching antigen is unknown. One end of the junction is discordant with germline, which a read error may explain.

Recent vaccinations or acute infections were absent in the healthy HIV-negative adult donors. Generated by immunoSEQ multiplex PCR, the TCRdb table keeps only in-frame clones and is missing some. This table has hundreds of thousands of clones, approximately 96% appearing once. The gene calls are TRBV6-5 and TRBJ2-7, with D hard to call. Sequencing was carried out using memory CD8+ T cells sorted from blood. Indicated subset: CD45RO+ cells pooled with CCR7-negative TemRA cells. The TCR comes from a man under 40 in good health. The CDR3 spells CASSSNPSSEQYF. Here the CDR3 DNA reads TGTGCCAGCAGTTCCAACCCTTCCTCCGAGCAGTACTTC.